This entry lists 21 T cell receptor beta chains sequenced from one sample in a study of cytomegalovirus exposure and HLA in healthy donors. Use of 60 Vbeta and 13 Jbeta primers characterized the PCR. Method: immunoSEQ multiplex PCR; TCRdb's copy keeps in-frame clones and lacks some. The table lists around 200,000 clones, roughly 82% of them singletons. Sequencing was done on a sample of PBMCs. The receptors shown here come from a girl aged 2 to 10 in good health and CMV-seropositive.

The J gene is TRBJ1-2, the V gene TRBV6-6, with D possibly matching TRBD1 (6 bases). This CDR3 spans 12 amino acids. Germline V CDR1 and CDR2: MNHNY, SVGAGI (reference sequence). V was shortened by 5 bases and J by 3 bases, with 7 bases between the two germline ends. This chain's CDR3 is CASSRQDYGYTF. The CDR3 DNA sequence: TGTGCCAGCAGTAGACAGGACTATGGCTACACCTTC.

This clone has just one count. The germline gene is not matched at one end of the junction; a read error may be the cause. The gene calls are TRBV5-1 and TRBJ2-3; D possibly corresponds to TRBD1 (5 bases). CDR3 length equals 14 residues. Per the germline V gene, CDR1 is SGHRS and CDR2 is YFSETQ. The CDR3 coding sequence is TGCGCCGGCAGCTTGGGGCAGAGCACAGATACGCAGTATTTT. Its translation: CAGSLGQSTDTQYF.

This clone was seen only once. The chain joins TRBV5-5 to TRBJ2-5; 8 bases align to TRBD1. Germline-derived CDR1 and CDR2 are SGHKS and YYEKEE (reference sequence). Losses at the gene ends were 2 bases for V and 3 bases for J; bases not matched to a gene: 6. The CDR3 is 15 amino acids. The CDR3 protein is CASSFPGTGKETQYF. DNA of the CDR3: TGTGCCAGCAGCTTTCCCGGGACAGGCAAAGAGACCCAGTACTTC.

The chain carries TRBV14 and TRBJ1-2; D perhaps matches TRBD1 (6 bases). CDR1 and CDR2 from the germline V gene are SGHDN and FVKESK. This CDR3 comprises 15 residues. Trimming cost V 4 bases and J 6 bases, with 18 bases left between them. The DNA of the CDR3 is TGTGCCAGCAGCCGCCGGATAGGACAGATTAATGGCTACACCTTC. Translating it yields CASSRRIGQINGYTF.

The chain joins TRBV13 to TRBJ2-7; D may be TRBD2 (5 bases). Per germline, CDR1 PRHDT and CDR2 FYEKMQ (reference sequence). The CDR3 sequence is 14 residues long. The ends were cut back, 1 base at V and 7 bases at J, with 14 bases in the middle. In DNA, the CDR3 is TGTGCCAGCAGCTTAGCCGTCAGGACTTGGGAGCAGTACTTC. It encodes CASSLAVRTWEQYF.

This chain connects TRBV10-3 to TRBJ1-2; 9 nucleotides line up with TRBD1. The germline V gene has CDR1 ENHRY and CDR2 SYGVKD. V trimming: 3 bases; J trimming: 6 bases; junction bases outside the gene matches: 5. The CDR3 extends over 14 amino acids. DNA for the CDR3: TGTGCCATCAGTGACCTAAACAGGGGGCATGGCTACACCTTC. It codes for CAISDLNRGHGYTF.

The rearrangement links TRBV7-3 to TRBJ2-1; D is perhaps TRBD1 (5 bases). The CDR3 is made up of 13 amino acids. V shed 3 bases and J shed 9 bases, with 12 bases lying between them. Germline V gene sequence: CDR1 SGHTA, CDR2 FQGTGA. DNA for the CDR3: TGTGCCAGCAGCTTGGGGCCCGGCGGTGAGCAGTTCTTC. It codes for CASSLGPGGEQFF.

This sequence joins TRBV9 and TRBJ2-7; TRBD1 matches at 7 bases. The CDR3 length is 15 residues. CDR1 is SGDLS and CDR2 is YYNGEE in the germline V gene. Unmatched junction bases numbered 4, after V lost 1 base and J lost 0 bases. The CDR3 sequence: CASSVQTGASYEQYF. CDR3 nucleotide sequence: TGTGCCAGCAGCGTACAAACAGGGGCCTCCTACGAGCAGTACTTC.

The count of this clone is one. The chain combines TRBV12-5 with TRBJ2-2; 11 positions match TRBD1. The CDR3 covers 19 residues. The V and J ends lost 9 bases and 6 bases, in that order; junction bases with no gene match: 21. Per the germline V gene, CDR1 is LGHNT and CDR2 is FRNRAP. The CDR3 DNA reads TGTGCTAGCTCCCGACCCGGGACAGGGGGTATCTTTTCGGCCGGGGAGCTGTTTTTT. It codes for CASSRPGTGGIFSAGELFF.

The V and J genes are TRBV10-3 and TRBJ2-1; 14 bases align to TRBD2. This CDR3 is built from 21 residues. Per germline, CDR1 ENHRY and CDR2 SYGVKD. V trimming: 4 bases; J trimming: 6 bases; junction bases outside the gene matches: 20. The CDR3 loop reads CAISVLPPGLAGVNFPNEQFF. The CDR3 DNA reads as TGTGCCATCAGTGTTCTTCCCCCGGGACTAGCGGGAGTTAATTTCCCCAATGAGCAGTTCTTC.

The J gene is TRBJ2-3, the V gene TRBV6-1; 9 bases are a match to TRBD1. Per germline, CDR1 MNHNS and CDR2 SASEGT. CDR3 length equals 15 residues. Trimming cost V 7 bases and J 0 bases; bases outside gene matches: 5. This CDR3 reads CASNLQGASTDTQYF. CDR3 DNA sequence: TGTGCCAGCAACCTACAGGGGGCGAGCACAGATACGCAGTATTTT.

The CDR3 DNA is TGTGCCAGCAGCTTGGGTGGCAGGCAAAATGAGCAGTTCTTC. Translation: CASSLGGRQNEQFF. This chain joins TRBV5-4 and TRBJ2-1; D remains unclear. This CDR3 contains 14 residues. Germline CDR1 is SGHNT and CDR2 is YYREEE (reference sequence). Trimming took off 0 bases at V and 7 bases at J, with 11 bases between the two ends. Full variable domain (missing parts from reference TRBV5-4 and TRBJ2-1): ETGVTQSPTHLIKTRGQQVTLRCSSQSGHNTVSWYQQALGQGPQFIFQYYREEENGRGNFPPRFSGLQFPNYSSELNVNALELDDSALYLCASSLGGRQNEQFFGPGTRLTVL.

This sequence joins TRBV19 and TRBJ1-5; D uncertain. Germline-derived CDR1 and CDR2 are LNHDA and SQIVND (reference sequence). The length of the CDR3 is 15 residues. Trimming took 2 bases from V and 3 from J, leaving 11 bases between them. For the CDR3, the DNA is TGTGCCAGTAGTATACAGGCAGCTAACAATCAGCCCCAGCATTTT. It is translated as CASSIQAANNQPQHF.

The CDR3, as DNA: TGTGCCAGCAGTTTATCTTCAGGGAGGGATACGCAGTATTTT. It specifies CASSLSSGRDTQYF. The chain uses TRBV27 and TRBJ2-3, with D possibly being TRBD2 (6 bases). In germline, CDR1 is MNHEY, CDR2 SMNVEV (reference sequence). The V end lost 0 bases, the J end lost 6 bases, and 10 bases lay between the germline ends. This CDR3 is built from 14 residues.

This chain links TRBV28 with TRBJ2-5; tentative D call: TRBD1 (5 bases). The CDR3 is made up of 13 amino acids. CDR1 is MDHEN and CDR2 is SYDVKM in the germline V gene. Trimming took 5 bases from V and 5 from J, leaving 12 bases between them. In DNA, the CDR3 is TGTGCCAGCAGTAACCTACAGGCGGAGACCCAGTACTTC. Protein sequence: CASSNLQAETQYF.

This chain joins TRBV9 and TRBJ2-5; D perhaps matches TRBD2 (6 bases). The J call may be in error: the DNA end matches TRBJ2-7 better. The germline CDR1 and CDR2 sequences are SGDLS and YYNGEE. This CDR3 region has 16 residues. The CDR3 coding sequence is TGTGCCAGCAGCCCGGACCGGGACTCTATTTCCTACGAGCAGTACTTC. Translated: CASSPDRDSISYEQYF.

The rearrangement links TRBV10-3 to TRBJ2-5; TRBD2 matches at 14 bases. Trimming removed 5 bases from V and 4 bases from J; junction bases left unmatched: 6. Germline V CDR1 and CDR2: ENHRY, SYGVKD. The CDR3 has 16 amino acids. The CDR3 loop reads CAISLTSGGAGETQYF. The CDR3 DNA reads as TGTGCCATCAGTCTGACTAGCGGGGGGGCAGGAGAGACCCAGTACTTC.

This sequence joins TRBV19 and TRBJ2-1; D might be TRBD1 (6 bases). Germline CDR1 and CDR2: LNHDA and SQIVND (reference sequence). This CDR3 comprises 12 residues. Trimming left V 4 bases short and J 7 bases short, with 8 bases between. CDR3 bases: TGTGCCAGTAGTACAACAGGGAATGAGCAGTTCTTC. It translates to CASSTTGNEQFF.

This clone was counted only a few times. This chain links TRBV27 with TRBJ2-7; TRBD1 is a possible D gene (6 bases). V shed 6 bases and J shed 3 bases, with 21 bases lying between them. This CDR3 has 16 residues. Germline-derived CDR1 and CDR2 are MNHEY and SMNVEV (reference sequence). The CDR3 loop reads CASSVSFRDTGYEQYF. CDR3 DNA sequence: TGTGCCAGCAGCGTATCGTTCCGGGACACCGGCTACGAGCAGTACTTC.

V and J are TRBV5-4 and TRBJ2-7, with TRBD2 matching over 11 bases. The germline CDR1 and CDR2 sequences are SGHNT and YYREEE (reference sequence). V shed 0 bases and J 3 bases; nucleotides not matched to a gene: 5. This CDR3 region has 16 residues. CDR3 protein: CASSLDASGGNYEQYF. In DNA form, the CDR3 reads TGTGCCAGCAGCTTGGACGCTAGCGGGGGGAACTACGAGCAGTACTTC.

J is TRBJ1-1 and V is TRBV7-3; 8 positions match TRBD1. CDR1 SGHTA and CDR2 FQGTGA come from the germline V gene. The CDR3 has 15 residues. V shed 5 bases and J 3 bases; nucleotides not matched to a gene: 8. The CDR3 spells CASSAWQGADTEAFF. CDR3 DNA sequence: TGTGCCAGCAGCGCGTGGCAGGGGGCGGACACTGAAGCTTTCTTT.